Here is one TCR beta chain with its context. Its antigen is currently not known. No base quality information exists; no much larger clone differs at one position. The data belong to a study of blood T cell repertoires in COVID-19 (TCRdb year 2020). Notes on the research overall: Samples from collaborators originated in the United States, Italy and Spain and spanned both the acute and convalescent phases of COVID-19. Where available, HLA class I and class II types were obtained from metadata supplied by the sample provider rather than from assay-based typing. The material from the prospective study consisted of cDNA or gDNA derived from T cells, B-cell-depleted T cells, or PBMCs. A freely available public database, intended as a resource for researchers studying the immune response to SARS-CoV-2, is where the repertoires were released. Nearly every sample came with metadata listing a de-identified subject ID, COVID-19 status, age in years and sex. The dataset comprised deeply sampled blood TCRbeta repertoires from subjects exposed to, actively infected with, or recovered from COVID-19. Samples were obtained from the ongoing ImmuneRACE study (first 160 participants) and from 950 to 1,500 subjects provided by 6 global collaborators.

The immunoSEQ Assay, a bias-controlled multiplex PCR, was used to amplify TCRbeta CDR3 regions from genomic DNA. The authors' pipeline ran thus. The number of nucleated cells in each sample was estimated from the amplification of reference gene primers within the assay. To quantify the absolute abundance of each unique TCRbeta CDR3 rearrangement, sequence reads were collapsed and filtered. For each sample, productive Simpson clonality was calculated as the square root of Simpson's diversity index over productive rearrangements. TCRdb retrieved this table from immuneACCESS and kept in-frame rearrangements only. Not all clones are present; in checked studies, unresolved V genes account for under half, and no reason is known for the remainder. That table supplies the V and J calls and clone size; D and trimming were determined from the DNA. This sample has 100,000 to 150,000 clones in its table, and approximately 81% of those were observed once. Around 6% of the sample comes from the top ten.

From the cysteine through the phenylalanine, the CDR3 covers 16 amino acids. Only the CDR3 DNA stays, 48 bases, in frame from base 1. The germline V gene (reference sequence) sets CDR1 to LNHDA and CDR2 to SQIVND. At the junction V is shortened by 6 bases and J by 3 bases; bases outside the gene matches: 13. Broader findings and caveats from the paper: The quantity of clinical and demographic metadata differed by source and by participant and was supplied without curation.

Each collaborating institution followed its own protocols to collect whole blood in K2EDTA tubes. For TCRbeta analysis, collaborators shipped samples in one of three forms: frozen whole blood, isolated PBMCs, or DNA extracted from either of those sample types. The clonotype originates from a man between 60 and 75 years old with acute or convalescent COVID-19. The sequencing input was peripheral blood. This chain is built from TRBV19 and TRBJ1-2, with 7 junctional bases fitting TRBD1. The CDR3 here reads CASRYRGMGVDYGYTF. The nucleotide sequence reads TGTGCCAGTAGATACAGGGGAATGGGGGTTGACTATGGCTACACCTTC.